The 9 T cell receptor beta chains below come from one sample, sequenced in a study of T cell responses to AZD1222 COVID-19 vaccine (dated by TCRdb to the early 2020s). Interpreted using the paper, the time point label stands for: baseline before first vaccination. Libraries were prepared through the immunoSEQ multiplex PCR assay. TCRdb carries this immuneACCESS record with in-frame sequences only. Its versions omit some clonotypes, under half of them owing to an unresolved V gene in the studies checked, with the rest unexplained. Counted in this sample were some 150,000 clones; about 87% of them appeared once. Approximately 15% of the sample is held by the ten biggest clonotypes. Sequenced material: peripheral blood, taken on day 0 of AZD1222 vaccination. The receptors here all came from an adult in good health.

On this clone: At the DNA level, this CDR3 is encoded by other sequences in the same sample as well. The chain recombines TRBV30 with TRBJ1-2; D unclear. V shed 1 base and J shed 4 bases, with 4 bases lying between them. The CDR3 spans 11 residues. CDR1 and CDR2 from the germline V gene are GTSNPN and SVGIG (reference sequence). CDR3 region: CAWSEGYGYTF. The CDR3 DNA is TGTGCCTGGAGTGAGGGCTATGGCTACACCTTC.

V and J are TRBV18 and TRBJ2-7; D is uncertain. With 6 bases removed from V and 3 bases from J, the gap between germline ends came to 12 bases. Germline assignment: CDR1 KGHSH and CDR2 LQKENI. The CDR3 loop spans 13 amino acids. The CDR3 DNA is TGTGCCAGCTCGACCTTAAGATTCTACGAGCAGTACTTC. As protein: CASSTLRFYEQYF. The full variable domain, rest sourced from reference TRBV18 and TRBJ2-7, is NAGVMQNPRHLVRRRGQEARLRCSPMKGHSHVYWYRQLPEEGLKFMVYLQKENIIDESGMPKERFSAEFPKEGPSILRIQQVVRGDSAAYFCASSTLRFYEQYFGPGTRLTVT.

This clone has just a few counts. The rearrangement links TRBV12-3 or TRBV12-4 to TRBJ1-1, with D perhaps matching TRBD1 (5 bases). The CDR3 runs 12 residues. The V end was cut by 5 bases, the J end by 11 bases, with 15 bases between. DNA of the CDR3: TGTGCCAGCAGTGGTTGGGACTCGGGGGCTTTCTTT. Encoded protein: CASSGWDSGAFF.

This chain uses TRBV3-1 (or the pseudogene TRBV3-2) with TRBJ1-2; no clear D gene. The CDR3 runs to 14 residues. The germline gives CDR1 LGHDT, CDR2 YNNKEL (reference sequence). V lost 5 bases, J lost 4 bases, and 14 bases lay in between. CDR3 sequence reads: CASSDYLGSYGYTF. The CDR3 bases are TGTGCCAGCAGCGATTATCTAGGGAGCTATGGCTACACCTTC.

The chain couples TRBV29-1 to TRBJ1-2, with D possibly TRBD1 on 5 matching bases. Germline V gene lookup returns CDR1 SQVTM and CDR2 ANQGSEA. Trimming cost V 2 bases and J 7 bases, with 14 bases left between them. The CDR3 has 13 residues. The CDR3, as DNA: TGCAGCGTTGAATGGAAGCAGGGCAGTGGCTACACCTTC. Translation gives CSVEWKQGSGYTF.

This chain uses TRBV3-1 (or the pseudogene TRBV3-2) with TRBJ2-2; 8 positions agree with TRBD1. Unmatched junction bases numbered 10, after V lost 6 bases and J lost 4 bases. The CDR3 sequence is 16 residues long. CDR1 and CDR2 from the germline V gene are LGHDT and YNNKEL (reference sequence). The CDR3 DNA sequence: TGTGCCAGCAGATATTTCGACAGGGGTGGCACCGGGGAGCTGTTTTTT. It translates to CASRYFDRGGTGELFF.

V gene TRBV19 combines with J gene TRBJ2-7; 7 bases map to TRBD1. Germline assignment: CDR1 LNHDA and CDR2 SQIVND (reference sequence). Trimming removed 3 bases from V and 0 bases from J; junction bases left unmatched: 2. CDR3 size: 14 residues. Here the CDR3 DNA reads TGTGCCAGTAGTATGGGACAGAGCTCCTACGAGCAGTACTTC. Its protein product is CASSMGQSSYEQYF. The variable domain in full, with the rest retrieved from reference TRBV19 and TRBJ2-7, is DGGITQSPKYLFRKEGQNVTLSCEQNLNHDAMYWYRQDPGQGLRLIYYSQIVNDFQKGDIAEGYSVSREKKESFPLTVTSAQKNPTAFYLCASSMGQSSYEQYFGPGTRLTVT.

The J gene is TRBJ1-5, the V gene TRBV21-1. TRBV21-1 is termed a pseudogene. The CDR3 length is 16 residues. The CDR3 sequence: CASSKEKGLSNQPQHF. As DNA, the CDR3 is TGTGCCAGCAGCAAAGAGAAGGGATTGAGCAATCAGCCCCAGCATTTT.

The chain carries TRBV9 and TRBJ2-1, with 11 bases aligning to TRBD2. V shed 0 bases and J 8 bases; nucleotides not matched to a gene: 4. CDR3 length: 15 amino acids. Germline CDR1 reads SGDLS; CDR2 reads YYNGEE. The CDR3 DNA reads TGTGCCAGCAGCGTAGTTACTAGCGGGGGACATGAGCAGTTCTTC. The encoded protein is CASSVVTSGGHEQFF. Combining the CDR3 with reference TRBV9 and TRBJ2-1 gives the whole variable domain DSGVTQTPKHLITATGQRVTLRCSPRSGDLSVYWYQQSLDQGLQFLIQYYNGEERAKGNILERFSAQQFPDLHSELNLSSLELGDSALYFCASSVVTSGGHEQFFGPGTRLTVL.